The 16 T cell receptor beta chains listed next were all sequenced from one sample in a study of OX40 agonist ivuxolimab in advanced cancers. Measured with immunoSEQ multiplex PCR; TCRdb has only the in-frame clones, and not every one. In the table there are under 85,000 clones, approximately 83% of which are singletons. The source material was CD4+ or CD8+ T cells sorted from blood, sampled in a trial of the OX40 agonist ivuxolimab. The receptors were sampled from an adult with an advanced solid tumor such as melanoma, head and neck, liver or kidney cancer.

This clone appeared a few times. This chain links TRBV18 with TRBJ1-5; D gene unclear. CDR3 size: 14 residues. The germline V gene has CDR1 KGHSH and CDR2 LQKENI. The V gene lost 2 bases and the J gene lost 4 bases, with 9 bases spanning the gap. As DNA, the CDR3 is TGTGCCAGCTCACCAGCCTCGGGGAATCAGCCCCAGCATTTT. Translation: CASSPASGNQPQHF.

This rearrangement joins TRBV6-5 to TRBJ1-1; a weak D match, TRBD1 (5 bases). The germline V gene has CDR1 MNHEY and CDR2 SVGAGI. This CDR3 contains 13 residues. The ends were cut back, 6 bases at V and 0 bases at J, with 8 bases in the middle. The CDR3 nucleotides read TGTGCCAGCAGAAAGACAGTGAACACTGAAGCTTTCTTT. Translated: CASRKTVNTEAFF.

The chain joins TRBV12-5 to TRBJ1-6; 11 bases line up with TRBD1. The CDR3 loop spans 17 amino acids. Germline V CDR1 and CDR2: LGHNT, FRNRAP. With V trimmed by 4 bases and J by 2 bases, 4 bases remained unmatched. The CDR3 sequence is CASGSGTGGAYNSPLHF. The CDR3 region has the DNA TGTGCTAGTGGTTCCGGGACAGGGGGAGCCTATAATTCACCCCTCCACTTT. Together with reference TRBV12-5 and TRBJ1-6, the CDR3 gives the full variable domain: DARVTQTPRHKVTEMGQEVTMRCQPILGHNTVFWYRQTMMQGLELLAYFRNRAPLDDSGMPKDRFSAEMPDATLATLKIQPSEPRDSAVYFCASGSGTGGAYNSPLHFGNGTRLTVT.

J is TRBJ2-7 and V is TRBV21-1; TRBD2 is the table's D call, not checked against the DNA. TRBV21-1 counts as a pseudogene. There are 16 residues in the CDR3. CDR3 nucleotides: TGTGCCAGCACCCAGGGGCGGGAGGGCTCTACCTACGAGCAGTACTTC. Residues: CASTQGREGSTYEQYF.

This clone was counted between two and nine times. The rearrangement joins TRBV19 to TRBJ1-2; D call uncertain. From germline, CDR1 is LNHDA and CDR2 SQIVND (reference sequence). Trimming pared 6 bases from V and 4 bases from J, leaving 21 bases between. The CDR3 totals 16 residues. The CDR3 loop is CASSPGPLGLLYGYTF. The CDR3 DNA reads TGTGCCAGTAGCCCTGGGCCCTTAGGGCTCCTCTATGGCTACACCTTC.

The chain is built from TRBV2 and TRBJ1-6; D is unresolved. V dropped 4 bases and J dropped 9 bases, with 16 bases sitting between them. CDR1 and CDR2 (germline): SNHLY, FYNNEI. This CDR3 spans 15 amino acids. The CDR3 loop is CASSVLGTPLSPLHF. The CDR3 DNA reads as TGTGCCAGCAGTGTCCTTGGTACACCCCTTTCACCCCTCCACTTT. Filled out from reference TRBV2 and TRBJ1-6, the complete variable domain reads EPEVTQTPSHQVTQMGQEVILRCVPISNHLYFYWYRQILGQKVEFLVSFYNNEISEKSEIFDDQFSVERPDGSNFTLKIRSTKLEDSAMYFCASSVLGTPLSPLHFGNGTRLTVT.

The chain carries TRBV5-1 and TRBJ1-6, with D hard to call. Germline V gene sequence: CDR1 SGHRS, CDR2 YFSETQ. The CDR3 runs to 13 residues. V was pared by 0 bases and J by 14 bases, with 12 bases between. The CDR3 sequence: CASSLDLDGALHF. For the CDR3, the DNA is TGCGCCAGCAGCTTGGATCTGGACGGGGCCCTCCACTTT.

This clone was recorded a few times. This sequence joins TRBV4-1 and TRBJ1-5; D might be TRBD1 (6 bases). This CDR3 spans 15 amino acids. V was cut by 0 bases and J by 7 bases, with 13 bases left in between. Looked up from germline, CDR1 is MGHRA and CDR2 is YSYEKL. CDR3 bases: TGCGCCAGCAGCCAAGATGGGGGGGCGGGGCAGCCCCAGCATTTT. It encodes CASSQDGGAGQPQHF.

CDR3 DNA: TGCGCCAGCAGCCAGGGGACGAGCAATCAGCCCCAGCATTTT. It codes for CASSQGTSNQPQHF. The chain is built from TRBV4-1 and TRBJ1-5, with D possibly being TRBD1 (5 bases). CDR3 length: 14 amino acids. Trimming removed 3 bases from V and 1 base from J, with 7 bases in between. Germline V lookup: CDR1 MGHRA, CDR2 YSYEKL.

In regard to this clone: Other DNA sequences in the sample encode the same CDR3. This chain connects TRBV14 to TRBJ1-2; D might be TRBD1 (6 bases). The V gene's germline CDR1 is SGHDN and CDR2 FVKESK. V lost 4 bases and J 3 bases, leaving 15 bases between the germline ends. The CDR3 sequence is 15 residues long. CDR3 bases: TGTGCCAGCAGCCTGACAGGAGGCGCGGACTATGGCTACACCTTC. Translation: CASSLTGGADYGYTF.

In DNA, the CDR3 is TGTGCCAGCAGCCAAGGGGCTAGCGGGGGATACAATGAGCAGTTCTTC. Amino acids: CASSQGASGGYNEQFF. The gene calls are TRBV4-2 and TRBJ2-1; 10 bases line up with TRBD2. The germline CDR1 and CDR2 sequences are LGHNA and YNFKEQ. The CDR3 contains 16 residues. The J segment lost 4 bases and the V segment lost 1 base, leaving 4 bases of the junction unmatched.

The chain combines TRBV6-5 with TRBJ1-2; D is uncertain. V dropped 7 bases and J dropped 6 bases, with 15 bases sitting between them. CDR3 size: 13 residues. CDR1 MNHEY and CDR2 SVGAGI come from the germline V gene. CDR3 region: CASKRSAQHGYTF. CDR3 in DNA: TGTGCCAGCAAGAGGTCGGCACAACATGGCTACACCTTC.

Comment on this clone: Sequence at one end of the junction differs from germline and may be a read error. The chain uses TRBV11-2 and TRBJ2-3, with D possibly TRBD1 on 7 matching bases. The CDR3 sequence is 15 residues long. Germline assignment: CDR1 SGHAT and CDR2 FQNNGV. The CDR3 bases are TGTGCCGGCAGCGAACGGAGGGGGCGAGGAGATACGCAGTATTTT. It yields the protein CAGSERRGRGDTQYF.

The CDR3 sequence: CASRETRGNTGELFF. CDR3 sequence (DNA): TGTGCCAGCAGAGAAACCAGGGGTAACACCGGGGAGCTGTTTTTT. V usage is TRBV2 and J usage is TRBJ2-2; tentatively, D is TRBD1 (6 bases). Germline-derived CDR1 and CDR2 are SNHLY and FYNNEI. This CDR3 is 15 amino acids long. Trimming removed 6 bases from V and 2 bases from J, with 13 bases in between.

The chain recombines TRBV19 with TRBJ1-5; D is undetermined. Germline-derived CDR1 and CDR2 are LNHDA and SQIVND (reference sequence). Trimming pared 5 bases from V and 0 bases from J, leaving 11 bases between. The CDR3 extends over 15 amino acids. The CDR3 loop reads CASSRREYSNQPQHF. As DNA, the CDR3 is TGTGCCAGTAGTCGTCGGGAGTATAGCAATCAGCCCCAGCATTTT.

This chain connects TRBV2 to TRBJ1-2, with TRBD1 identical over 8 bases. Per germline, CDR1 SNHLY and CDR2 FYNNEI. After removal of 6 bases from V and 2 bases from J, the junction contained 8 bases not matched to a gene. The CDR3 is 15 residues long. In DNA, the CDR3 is TGTGCCAGCAGGGCACAGGGGGGAATAAACTATGGCTACACCTTC. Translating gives CASRAQGGINYGYTF. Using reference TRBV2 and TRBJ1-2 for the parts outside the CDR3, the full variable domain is EPEVTQTPSHQVTQMGQEVILRCVPISNHLYFYWYRQILGQKVEFLVSFYNNEISEKSEIFDDQFSVERPDGSNFTLKIRSTKLEDSAMYFCASRAQGGINYGYTFGSGTRLTVV.